The 10 T cell receptor beta chains in this list originate from one sample, sequenced in a study of identical twins' blood T cells. TCRdb reprocessed the 5' RACE reads with MiXCR, giving one entry per CDR3 protein. Of roughly 380,000 distinct CDR3 sequences in the sample, roughly 28% were seen once. The specimen sequenced was PBMCs. These receptors originate from a woman aged 18 to 50 in good health.

This clonotype has a count of ten or more. The chain employs TRBV6-6 and TRBJ2-3; D is ambiguous. This CDR3 has 18 residues. The germline V gene encodes CDR1 MNHNY and CDR2 SVGAGI (reference sequence). V lost 2 bases and J lost 6, with 24 bases in between. The CDR3 DNA reads TGTGCCAGCAGTTACGCTCCCTCAAGGAGTGGCTCTAAGGATACGCAGTATTTT. It specifies CASSYAPSRSGSKDTQYF.

This rearrangement joins TRBV7-8 to TRBJ2-1; D remains ambiguous. CDR3 length: 13 amino acids. Germline V gene data show CDR1 as SGHVS and CDR2 as FQNEAQ. Trimming took 2 bases from V and 9 from J, leaving 11 bases between them. CDR3 in amino acids: CASSLKREAEQFF. The CDR3 nucleotides read TGTGCCAGCAGCTTAAAAAGGGAAGCTGAGCAGTTCTTC.

As to this clonotype: One end of the junction is discordant with germline, which a read error may explain. The chain carries TRBV6-5 and TRBJ2-1; D is undetermined. Germline lookup yields CDR1 MNHEY and CDR2 SVGAGI. There are 14 residues in the CDR3. The CDR3 DNA follows: TGTACCAGCAGCCCAACAGACGGCTACAATGAGCAGTTCTTC. It is translated as CTSSPTDGYNEQFF.

This clonotype showed up many times. The rearrangement joins TRBV28 to TRBJ1-2, with D unresolved. The germline V gene has CDR1 MDHEN and CDR2 SYDVKM. The CDR3 is made up of 14 amino acids. V dropped 1 base and J dropped 0 bases, with 6 bases sitting between them. CDR3 bases: TGTGCCAGCAGTTTATTCGGGACTAACTATGGCTACACCTTC. Translating gives CASSLFGTNYGYTF.

This clonotype was observed a few times. V is TRBV19 and J is TRBJ2-3; 10 nucleotides match TRBD2. From germline, CDR1 is LNHDA and CDR2 SQIVND (reference sequence). The CDR3 has 14 amino acids. V lost 6 bases to trimming and J lost 4 bases; unmatched junction nucleotides: 4. The CDR3 is CASREGLAADTQYF. The CDR3 nucleotides are TGTGCCAGTAGAGAAGGACTAGCGGCAGATACGCAGTATTTT.

This clonotype was detected ten times or more. The chain is built from TRBV20-1 and TRBJ2-1; 7 bases map to TRBD1. V trimming: 6 bases; J trimming: 8 bases; junction bases outside the gene matches: 7. The CDR3 covers 12 residues. CDR1 DFQATT and CDR2 SNEGSKA come from the germline V gene (reference sequence). The DNA of the CDR3 is TGCAGTGCATACGACAGGGAAGATGAGCAGTTCTTC. This translates into CSAYDREDEQFF.

This clonotype occurred a few times. The V call is TRBV5-4, the J call TRBJ2-3, with TRBD2 matching 7 bases. Germline V lookup: CDR1 SGHNT, CDR2 YYREEE (reference sequence). The CDR3 loop spans 16 amino acids. The ends lost 4 bases at V and 1 base at J; junction bases unmatched: 9. CDR3 region: CASSRFSGLGTDTQYF. CDR3 bases: TGTGCCAGCAGCCGATTTAGCGGGCTCGGCACAGATACGCAGTATTTT.

Written as DNA, the CDR3 is TGTGCCAGCAGACGAGGTAGCGAGGGTACGCAGTATTTT. This gives the protein CASRRGSEGTQYF. This chain uses TRBV3-1 with TRBJ2-3; tentatively, D is TRBD2 (5 bases). CDR1 and CDR2 from the germline V gene are LGHDT and YNNKEL (reference sequence). Trimming stripped 6 bases from V and 8 bases from J, with 15 bases between. CDR3 length: 13 amino acids.

Turning to this clonotype: Sequence at one end of the junction differs from germline and may be a read error. V is TRBV11-1 and J is TRBJ2-1, with TRBD2 matching over 14 bases. The germline CDR1 and CDR2 sequences are SGHAT and FQDESV (reference sequence). CDR3 length equals 16 residues. Here the CDR3 DNA reads TGTACCAGCAGCTTCAAGGGGACTAGCGGGGGATACGAGCAGTTCTTC. It encodes CTSSFKGTSGGYEQFF.

The rearrangement uses TRBV6-6 and TRBJ1-2; TRBD1 might be the D (6 bases). The CDR3 consists of 12 residues. Per germline, CDR1 MNHNY and CDR2 SVGAGI (reference sequence). V was pared by 7 bases and J by 4 bases, with 10 bases between. In nucleotides, the CDR3 is TGTGCCAGCACAGGGGACCTCTATGGCTACACCTTC. The encoded protein is CASTGDLYGYTF.